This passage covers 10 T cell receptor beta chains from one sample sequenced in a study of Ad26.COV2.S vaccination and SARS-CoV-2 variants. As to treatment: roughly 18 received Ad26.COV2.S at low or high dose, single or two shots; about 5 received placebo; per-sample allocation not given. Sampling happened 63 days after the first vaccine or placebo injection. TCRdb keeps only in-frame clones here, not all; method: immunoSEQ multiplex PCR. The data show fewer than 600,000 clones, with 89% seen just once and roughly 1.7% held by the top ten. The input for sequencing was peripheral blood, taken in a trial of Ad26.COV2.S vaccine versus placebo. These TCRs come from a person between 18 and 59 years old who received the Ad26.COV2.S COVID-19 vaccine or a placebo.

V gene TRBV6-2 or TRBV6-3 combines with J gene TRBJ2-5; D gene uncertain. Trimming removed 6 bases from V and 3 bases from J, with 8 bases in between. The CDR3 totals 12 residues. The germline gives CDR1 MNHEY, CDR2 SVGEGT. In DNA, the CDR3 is TGTGCCAGCAGCCACTTCAAAGAGACCCAGTACTTC. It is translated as CASSHFKETQYF.

The CDR3 region has the DNA TGTGCCAGCAGCCAAACAGAATACTATGGCTACACCTTC. Translation gives CASSQTEYYGYTF. This chain uses TRBV12-3 or TRBV12-4 with TRBJ1-2; D not certain. CDR3 length: 13 residues. The V gene lost 6 bases and the J gene lost 3 bases, with 11 bases spanning the gap.

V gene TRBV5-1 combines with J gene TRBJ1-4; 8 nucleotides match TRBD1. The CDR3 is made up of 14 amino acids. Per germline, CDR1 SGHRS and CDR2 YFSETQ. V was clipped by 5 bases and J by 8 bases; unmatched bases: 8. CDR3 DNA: TGCGCCAGCAGTTCCGGGACAGGAGGAGAAAAACTGTTTTTT. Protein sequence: CASSSGTGGEKLFF.

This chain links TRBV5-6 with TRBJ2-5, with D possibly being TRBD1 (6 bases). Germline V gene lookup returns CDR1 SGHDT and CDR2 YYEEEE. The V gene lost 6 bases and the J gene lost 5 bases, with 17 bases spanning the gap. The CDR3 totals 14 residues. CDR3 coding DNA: TGTGCCAGCACCTTAGGGGGTAGGTGGGAGACCCAGTACTTC. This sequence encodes CASTLGGRWETQYF.

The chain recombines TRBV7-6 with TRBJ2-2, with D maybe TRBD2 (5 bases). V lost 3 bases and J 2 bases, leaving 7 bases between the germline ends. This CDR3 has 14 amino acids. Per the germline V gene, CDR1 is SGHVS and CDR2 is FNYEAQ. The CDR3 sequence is CASSLSGNTGELFF. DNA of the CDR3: TGTGCCAGCAGCTTGAGCGGAAACACCGGGGAGCTGTTTTTT.

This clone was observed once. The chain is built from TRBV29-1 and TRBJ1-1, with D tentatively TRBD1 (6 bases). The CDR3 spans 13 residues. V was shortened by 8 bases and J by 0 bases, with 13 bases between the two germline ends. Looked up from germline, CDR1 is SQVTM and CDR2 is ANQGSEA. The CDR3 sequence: CSTRTVLNTEAFF. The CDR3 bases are TGCAGCACCAGGACAGTCCTGAACACTGAAGCTTTCTTT.

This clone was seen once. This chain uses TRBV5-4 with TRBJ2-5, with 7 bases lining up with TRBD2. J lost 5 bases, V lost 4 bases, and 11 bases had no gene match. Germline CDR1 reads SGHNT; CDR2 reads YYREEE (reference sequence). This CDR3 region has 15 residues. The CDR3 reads CASSGSERGSETQYF. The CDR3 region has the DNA TGTGCCAGCAGCGGTAGTGAGCGGGGCAGTGAGACCCAGTACTTC.

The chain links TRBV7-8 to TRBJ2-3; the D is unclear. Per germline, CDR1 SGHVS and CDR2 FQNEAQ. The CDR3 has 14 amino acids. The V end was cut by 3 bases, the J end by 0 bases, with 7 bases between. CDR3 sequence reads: CASSLDLSTDTQYF. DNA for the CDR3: TGTGCCAGCAGCTTGGATCTAAGCACAGATACGCAGTATTTT.

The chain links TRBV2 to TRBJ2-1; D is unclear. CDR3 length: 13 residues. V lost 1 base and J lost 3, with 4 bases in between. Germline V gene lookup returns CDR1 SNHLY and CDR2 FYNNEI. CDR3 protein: CASSEGHYNEQFF. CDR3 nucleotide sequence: TGTGCCAGCAGTGAAGGCCACTACAATGAGCAGTTCTTC.

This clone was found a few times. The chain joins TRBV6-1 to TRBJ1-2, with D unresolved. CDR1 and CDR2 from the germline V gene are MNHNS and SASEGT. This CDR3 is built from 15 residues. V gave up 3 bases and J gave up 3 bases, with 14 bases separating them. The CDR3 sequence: CASSEDRRFDYGYTF. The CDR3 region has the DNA TGTGCCAGCAGTGAGGACCGTAGGTTTGACTATGGCTACACCTTC.